The T cell receptor (beta chain) described here comes from a study of T-cell memory formation after mild COVID-19. Overall study context: TCR clustering was largely donor specific.

Whole-study findings and limits: The pre-infection memory compartment contained some responding clones, suggesting cross-reactive memory joined. Later expanders leaned CD4+, whereas clones that contracted between day 15 and 85 were balanced CD4/CD8.

This clonotype was seen only a few times. Antigen: not known. TCR alpha and TCR beta cDNA libraries carrying sample barcodes and UMIs were produced by 5'RACE using constant-segment primers. TCRdb recomputed calls from the 5' RACE reads with MiXCR, one row per CDR3 protein. There are some 130,000 distinct CDR3 sequences in the sample; about 25% occur only once, and around 22% lies in the top ten. V dropped 5 bases and J dropped 7; count of bases not matched to a gene: 12. CDR1 is SGHVS and CDR2 is FQNEAQ in the germline V gene. The CDR3 length is 16 residues. What was sequenced was PBMCs or a T cell subset sorted from them (not recorded which). The chain is built from TRBV7-8 and TRBJ2-1; 9 nucleotides match TRBD2. This clonotype was sampled from an adult woman who had mild COVID-19 (a few samples of this study predate the infection). Cell type and time point are not known. CDR3 DNA sequence: TGTGCCAGCAGCGCCCTTCTAGCGGGAATGAAAAATGAGCAGTTCTTC. Translating it yields CASSALLAGMKNEQFF. The full variable domain, completed using reference TRBV7-8 and TRBJ2-1, is GAGVSQSPRYKVAKRGQDVALRCDPISGHVSLFWYQQALGQGPEFLTYFQNEAQLDKSGLPSDRFFAERPEGSVSTLKIQRTQQEDSAVYLCASSALLAGMKNEQFFGPGTRLTVL.